This T cell receptor beta chain derives from a study of glioma-infiltrating T cells after dendritic cell vaccination. In the study overall: Dendritic cell vaccine was injected intradermally three times, biweekly. Study-wide points: Longer survival after dendritic cell vaccination followed higher pretreatment TIL content.

The sample's time point: after dendritic cell vaccination, including at tumor progression/relapse. Blood PBMC samples: pre-vaccination, two weeks post third vaccination, and at tumor progression. TCRB CDR3 was amplified from 2 ug genomic DNA or less. Clones were read by immunoSEQ multiplex PCR, and TCRdb kept only the in-frame ones, dropping some. Among roughly 85,000 clones listed, around 84% were seen once. Of note for this clone: Its matching antigen is unknown.

The J segment lost 0 bases and the V segment lost 6 bases, leaving 15 bases of the junction unmatched. The CDR3 runs to 20 residues. Per the germline V gene, CDR1 is SNHLY and CDR2 is FYNNEI. The sequencing used blood, collected after dendritic cell vaccination. This TCR was recovered from a human donor with glioblastoma. The V gene is TRBV2, the J gene TRBJ2-1; 12 bases map to TRBD2. CDR3 sequence: CASRGGPGLAGWSSYNEQFF. The CDR3, as DNA: TGTGCCAGCAGGGGGGGGCCGGGACTAGCGGGTTGGAGCTCCTACAATGAGCAGTTCTTC.